This T cell receptor beta chain was recovered during a study of cytomegalovirus exposure and HLA in healthy donors. Points on this clone: The antigen remains undetermined.

The V gene's germline CDR1 is SGHDT and CDR2 YYEEEE. Trimming took 3 bases from V and 5 from J; bases not matched to a gene: 8. The CDR3 has 16 residues. Overall study results and limits: In an earlier analysis, productive rearrangement rates for most beta V segments clustered near 87% or 30%. The study labeled 164 TCR beta chains cytomegalovirus-associated.

The PCR had 60 Vbeta and 13 Jbeta primers. The repertoire was sequenced with immunoSEQ multiplex PCR; TCRdb's copy has only in-frame clones and lacks some. The table lists over 150,000 clones, roughly 78% of them singletons, with roughly an eighth in the top ten. Sequenced material: PBMCs. The genes are TRBV5-6 and TRBJ2-3; 11 nucleotides match TRBD2. This receptor was obtained from a woman aged 45-65 years in good health and CMV-seropositive. CDR3 bases: TGTGCCAGCAGCTCATTAGCGGGGGGGCGGCAAGATACGCAGTATTTT. Amino acids: CASSSLAGGRQDTQYF.